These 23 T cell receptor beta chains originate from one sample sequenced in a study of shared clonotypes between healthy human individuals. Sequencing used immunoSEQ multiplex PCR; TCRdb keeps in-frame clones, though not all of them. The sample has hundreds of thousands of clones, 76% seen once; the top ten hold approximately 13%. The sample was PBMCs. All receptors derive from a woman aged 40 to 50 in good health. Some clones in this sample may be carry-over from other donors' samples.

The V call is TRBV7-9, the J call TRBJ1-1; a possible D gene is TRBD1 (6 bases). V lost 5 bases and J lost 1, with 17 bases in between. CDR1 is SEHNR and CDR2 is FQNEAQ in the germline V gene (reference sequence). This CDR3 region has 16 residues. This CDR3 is CASSPRGGATNTEAFF. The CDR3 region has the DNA TGTGCCAGCAGCCCCCGAGGGGGGGCGACGAACACTGAAGCTTTCTTT.

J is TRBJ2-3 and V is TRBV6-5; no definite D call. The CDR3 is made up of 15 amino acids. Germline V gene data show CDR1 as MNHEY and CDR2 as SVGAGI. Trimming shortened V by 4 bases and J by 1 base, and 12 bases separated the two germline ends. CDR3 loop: CASSSHQGGTDTQYF. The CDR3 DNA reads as TGTGCCAGCAGTTCCCATCAAGGTGGCACAGATACGCAGTATTTT.

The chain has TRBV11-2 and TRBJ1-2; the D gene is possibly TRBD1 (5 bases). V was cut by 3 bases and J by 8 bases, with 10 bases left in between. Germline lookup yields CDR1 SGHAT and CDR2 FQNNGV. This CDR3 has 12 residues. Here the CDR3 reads CASSFDSTGYTF. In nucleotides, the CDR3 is TGTGCCAGCAGCTTTGACAGTACGGGCTACACCTTC.

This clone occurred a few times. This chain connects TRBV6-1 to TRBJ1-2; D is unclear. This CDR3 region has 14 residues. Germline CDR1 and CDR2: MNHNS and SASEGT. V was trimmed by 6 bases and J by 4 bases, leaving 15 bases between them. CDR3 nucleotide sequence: TGTGCCAGCAGCTCAGGACGGACCAGCTATGGCTACACCTTC. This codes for CASSSGRTSYGYTF.

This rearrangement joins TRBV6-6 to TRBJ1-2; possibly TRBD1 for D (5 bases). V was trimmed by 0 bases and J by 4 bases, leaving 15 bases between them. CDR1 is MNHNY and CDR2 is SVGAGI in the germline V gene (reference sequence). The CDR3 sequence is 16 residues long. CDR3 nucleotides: TGTGCCAGCAGTTACTCTAGGACATCAAGTGGCTATGGCTACACCTTC. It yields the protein CASSYSRTSSGYGYTF.

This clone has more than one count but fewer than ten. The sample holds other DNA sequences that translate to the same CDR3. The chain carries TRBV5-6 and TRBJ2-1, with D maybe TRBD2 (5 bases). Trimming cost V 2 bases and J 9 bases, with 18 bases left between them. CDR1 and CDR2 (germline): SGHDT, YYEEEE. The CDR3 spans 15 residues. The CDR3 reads CASSFSRAALGEQFF. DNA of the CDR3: TGTGCCAGCAGCTTCTCGAGGGCCGCTTTAGGTGAGCAGTTCTTC.

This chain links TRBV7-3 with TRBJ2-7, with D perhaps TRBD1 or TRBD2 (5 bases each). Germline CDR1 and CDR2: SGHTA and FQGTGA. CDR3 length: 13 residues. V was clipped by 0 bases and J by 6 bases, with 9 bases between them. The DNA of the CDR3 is TGTGCCAGCAGCTTAACCGAGGGGAGCGAGCAGTACTTC. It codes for CASSLTEGSEQYF.

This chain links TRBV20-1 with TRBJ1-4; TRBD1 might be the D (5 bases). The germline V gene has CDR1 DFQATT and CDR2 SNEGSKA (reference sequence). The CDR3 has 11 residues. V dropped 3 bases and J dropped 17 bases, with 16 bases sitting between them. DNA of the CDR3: TGCAGTGCTAGTTCTTGGGGCCGTTCATTTTTT. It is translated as CSASSWGRSFF.

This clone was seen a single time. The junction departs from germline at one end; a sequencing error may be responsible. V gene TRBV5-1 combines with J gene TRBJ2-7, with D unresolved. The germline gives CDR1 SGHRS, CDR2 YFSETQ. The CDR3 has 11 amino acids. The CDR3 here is CASSLGKGLDF. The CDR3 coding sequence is TGCGCCAGCAGCTTGGGGAAGGGTCTTGACTTC. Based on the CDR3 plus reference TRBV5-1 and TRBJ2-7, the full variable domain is KAGVTQTPRYLIKTRGQQVTLSCSPISGHRSVSWYQQTPGQGLQFLFEYFSETQRNKGNFPGRFSGRQFSNSRSEMNVSTLELGDSALYLCASSLGKGLDFGPGTRLTVT.

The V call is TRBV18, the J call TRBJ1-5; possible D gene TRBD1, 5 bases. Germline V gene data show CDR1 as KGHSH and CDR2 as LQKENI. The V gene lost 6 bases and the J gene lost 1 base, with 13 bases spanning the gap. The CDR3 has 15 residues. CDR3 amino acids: CASSLGTGSNQPQHF. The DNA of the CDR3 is TGTGCCAGCTCCCTCGGGACTGGAAGCAATCAGCCCCAGCATTTT.

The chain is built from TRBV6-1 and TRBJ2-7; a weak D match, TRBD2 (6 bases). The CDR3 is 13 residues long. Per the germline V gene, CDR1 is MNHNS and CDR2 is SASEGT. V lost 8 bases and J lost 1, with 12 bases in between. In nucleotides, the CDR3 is TGTGCCAGCGGGCGGGAAGAATCCTACGAGCAGTACTTC. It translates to CASGREESYEQYF.

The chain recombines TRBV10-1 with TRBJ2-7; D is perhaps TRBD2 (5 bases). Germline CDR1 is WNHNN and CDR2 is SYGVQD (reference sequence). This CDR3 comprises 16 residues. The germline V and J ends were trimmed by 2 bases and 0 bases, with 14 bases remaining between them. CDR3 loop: CASSEIAGLGSYEQYF. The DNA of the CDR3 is TGCGCCAGCAGTGAGATCGCGGGTCTCGGCTCCTACGAGCAGTACTTC.

The CDR3 DNA sequence: TGCGCCAGCAGTGGGGAGGCAGGGGTCACTGAAGCTTTCTTT. Translated: CASSGEAGVTEAFF. J is TRBJ1-1 and V is TRBV10-2, with D tentatively TRBD1 (6 bases). The CDR3 spans 14 residues. Germline values: CDR1 WSHSY, CDR2 SAAADI. V lost 4 bases and J 4 bases, leaving 13 bases between the germline ends.

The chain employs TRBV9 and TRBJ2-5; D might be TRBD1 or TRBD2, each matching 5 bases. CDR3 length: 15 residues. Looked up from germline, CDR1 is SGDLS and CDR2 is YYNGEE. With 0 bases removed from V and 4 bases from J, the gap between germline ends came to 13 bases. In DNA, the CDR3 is TGTGCCAGCAGCGTAGCGGCAGGGACCACAGAGACCCAGTACTTC. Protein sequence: CASSVAAGTTETQYF.

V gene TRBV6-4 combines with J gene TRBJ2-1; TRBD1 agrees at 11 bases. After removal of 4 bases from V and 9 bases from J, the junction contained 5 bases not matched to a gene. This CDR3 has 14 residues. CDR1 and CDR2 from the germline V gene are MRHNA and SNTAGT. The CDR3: CASSGDRGAGEQFF. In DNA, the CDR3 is TGTGCCAGCAGTGGGGACAGGGGGGCTGGTGAGCAGTTCTTC.

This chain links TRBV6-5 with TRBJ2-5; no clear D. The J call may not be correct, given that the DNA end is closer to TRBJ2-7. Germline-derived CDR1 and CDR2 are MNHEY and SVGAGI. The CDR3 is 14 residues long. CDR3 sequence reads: CASYPPAAPYEQYF. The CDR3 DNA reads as TGTGCCAGCTATCCCCCGGCCGCCCCGTACGAGCAGTACTTC.

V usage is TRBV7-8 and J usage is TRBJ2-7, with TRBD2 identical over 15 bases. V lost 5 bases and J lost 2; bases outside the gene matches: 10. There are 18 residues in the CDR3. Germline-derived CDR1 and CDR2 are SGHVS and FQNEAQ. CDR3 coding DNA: TGTGCCAGCAGCCCACGGCCGGGACTAGCGGGAGGACCCTACGAGCAGTACTTC. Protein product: CASSPRPGLAGGPYEQYF. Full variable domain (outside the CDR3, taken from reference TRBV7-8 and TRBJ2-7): GAGVSQSPRYKVAKRGQDVALRCDPISGHVSLFWYQQALGQGPEFLTYFQNEAQLDKSGLPSDRFFAERPEGSVSTLKIQRTQQEDSAVYLCASSPRPGLAGGPYEQYFGPGTRLTVT.

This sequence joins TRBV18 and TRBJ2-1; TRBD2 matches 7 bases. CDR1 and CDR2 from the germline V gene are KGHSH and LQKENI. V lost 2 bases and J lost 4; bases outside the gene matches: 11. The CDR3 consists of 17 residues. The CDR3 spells CASSPGSGTPSYNEQFF. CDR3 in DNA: TGTGCCAGCTCACCAGGGAGCGGGACCCCTTCTTACAATGAGCAGTTCTTC.

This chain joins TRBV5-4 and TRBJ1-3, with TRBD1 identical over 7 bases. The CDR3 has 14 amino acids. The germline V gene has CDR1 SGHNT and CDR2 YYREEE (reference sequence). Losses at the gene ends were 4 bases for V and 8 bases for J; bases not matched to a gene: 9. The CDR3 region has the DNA TGTGCCAGCAGCAAACAGGGGAGTGAAGACACCATATATTTT. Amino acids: CASSKQGSEDTIYF.

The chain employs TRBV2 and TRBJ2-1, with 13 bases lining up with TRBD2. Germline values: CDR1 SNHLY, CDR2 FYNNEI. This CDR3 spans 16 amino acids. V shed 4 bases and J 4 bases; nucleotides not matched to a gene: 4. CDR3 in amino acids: CASSGLTSGGYNEQFF. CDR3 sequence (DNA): TGTGCCAGCAGTGGGCTGACTAGCGGGGGGTACAATGAGCAGTTCTTC.

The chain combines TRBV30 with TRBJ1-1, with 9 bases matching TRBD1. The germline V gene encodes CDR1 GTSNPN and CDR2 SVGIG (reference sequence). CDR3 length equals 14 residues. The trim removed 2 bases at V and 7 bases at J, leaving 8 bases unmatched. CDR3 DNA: TGTGCCTGGAGTCGTCCCGGGACAGGGTTTGAAGCTTTCTTT. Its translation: CAWSRPGTGFEAFF.

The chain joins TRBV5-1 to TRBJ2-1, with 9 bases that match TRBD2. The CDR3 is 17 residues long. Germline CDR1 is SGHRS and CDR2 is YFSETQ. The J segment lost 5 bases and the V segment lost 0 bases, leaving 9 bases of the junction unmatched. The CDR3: CASSLDTSGSPNNEQFF. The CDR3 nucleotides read TGCGCCAGCAGCTTGGACACTAGCGGGTCCCCAAACAATGAGCAGTTCTTC.

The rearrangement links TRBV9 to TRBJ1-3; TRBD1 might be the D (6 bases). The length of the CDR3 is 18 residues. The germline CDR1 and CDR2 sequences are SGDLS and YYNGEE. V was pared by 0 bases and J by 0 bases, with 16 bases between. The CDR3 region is CASSVAPGTLSSGNTIYF. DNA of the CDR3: TGTGCCAGCAGCGTAGCTCCCGGGACACTAAGCTCTGGAAACACCATATATTTT.